Listed below are T cell receptor beta chains from one sample, sequenced in a study of T-cell memory formation after mild COVID-19. TCRdb passed the 5' RACE reads through MiXCR, listing each CDR3 protein once. Here the sample spans 450,000 to 650,000 distinct CDR3 sequences, 20% being singletons. Material for sequencing was PBMCs or a T cell subset sorted from them (not recorded which). Receptor source: an adult woman who had mild COVID-19 (a few samples of this study predate the infection). Cell type and time point are not known. CDR3s include the opening cysteine and the closing phenylalanine or tryptophan. A D gene is named only where the DNA matches it firmly. Where a row states a size, it is once, few, many or the class of an expanded clone; other rows omit it.

>few|NA|TRBV6-1|TRBJ1-2
CASRNSNYGYTF
TGTGCCAGCAGGAACAGCAACTATGGCTACACCTTC
>NA|NA|TRBV5-1|TRBJ1-2
CASSFSLKDYGYTF
TGCGCCAGCAGCTTTTCTCTGAAGGACTATGGCTACACCTTC
>NA|NA|TRBV29-1|TRBJ2-2
CRPRMVPTGELFF
TGCAGACCTCGGATGGTTCCCACCGGGGAGCTGTTTTTT
>few|NA|TRBV5-1|TRBJ2-6
CASSFGTPSSGANVLTF
TGCGCCAGCAGCTTTGGGACACCGAGCTCTGGGGCCAACGTCCTGACTTTC
>NA|TRBD2|TRBV4-2|TRBJ2-5
CASSPSGTSGGHQETQYF
TGTGCCAGCAGCCCCAGCGGGACTAGCGGGGGACACCAAGAGACCCAGTACTTC
>NA|NA|TRBV30|TRBJ2-1
CARGRPEVNEQFF
TGTGCCCGGGGGCGACCTGAAGTCAATGAGCAGTTCTTC
>NA|NA|TRBV5-1|TRBJ2-6
CASSRDGGGANVLTF
TGCGCCAGCAGCCGGGACGGAGGGGGGGCCAACGTCCTGACTTTC
>few|TRBD1|TRBV28|TRBJ2-7
CASSSGWDRGYHSYEQYF
TGTGCCAGCAGTTCCGGCTGGGACAGGGGCTACCACTCCTACGAGCAGTACTTC
>NA|TRBD1|TRBV7-8|TRBJ2-5
CASSLANRGIETQYF
TGTGCCAGCAGCTTAGCCAACAGGGGGATTGAGACCCAGTACTTC
>few|NA|TRBV12-3/TRBV12-4|TRBJ2-1
CASRQSGSYNEQFF
TGTGCCAGCAGACAGAGCGGCTCCTACAATGAGCAGTTCTTC
>NA|NA|TRBV5-6|TRBJ1-5
CASSLTTSRERNQPQHF
TGTGCCAGCAGCCTCACGACTTCACGGGAAAGAAATCAGCCCCAGCATTTT
>many|NA|TRBV29-1|TRBJ2-2
CSVRRPGMNTGELFF
TGCAGCGTTCGTAGGCCGGGGATGAACACCGGGGAGCTGTTTTTT
>NA|NA|TRBV29-1|TRBJ1-2
CSVVERQATIGYTF
TGCAGCGTTGTAGAGAGACAGGCGACCATCGGCTACACCTTC
>NA|NA|TRBV7-9|TRBJ1-3
CASSPLRGGSSGNTIYF
TGTGCCAGCAGCCCTCTTAGGGGGGGCAGCTCTGGAAACACCATATATTTT
>many|NA|TRBV14|TRBJ2-1
CASSPLAGNEQFF
TGTGCCAGCAGCCCCCTCGCCGGAAATGAGCAGTTCTTC
>NA|TRBD1|TRBV24-1|TRBJ2-2
CATSDADRETGELFF
TGTGCCACCAGTGATGCGGACAGGGAGACCGGGGAGCTGTTTTTT
>few|NA|TRBV3-1|TRBJ2-7
CASSQGGAYSYEQYF
TGTGCCAGCAGCCAAGGCGGGGCTTACTCCTACGAGCAGTACTTC
>NA|TRBD1|TRBV4-1|TRBJ1-1
CASSQATGGFEAFF
TGCGCCAGCAGCCAAGCAACAGGGGGGTTTGAAGCTTTCTTT
>NA|NA|TRBV16|TRBJ2-7
CASSPQGGDNSYEQYF
TGTGCCAGCAGCCCACAGGGAGGAGACAACTCCTACGAGCAGTACTTC
>NA|NA|TRBV6-5|TRBJ2-5
CASTPRWKGSEETQYF
TGTGCCAGCACCCCACGTTGGAAGGGATCGGAAGAGACCCAGTACTTC
>many|TRBD1|TRBV10-3|TRBJ1-2
CAISGTGNIYGYTF
TGTGCCATCAGTGGGACAGGGAACATCTATGGCTACACCTTC
>few|TRBD2|TRBV5-1|TRBJ2-7
CASSLDPSGGYEQYF
TGCGCCAGCAGCTTGGATCCTAGCGGGGGCTACGAGCAGTACTTC
>few|NA|TRBV6-1|TRBJ2-7
CASIEGSWEQYF
TGTGCCAGCATCGAGGGGTCCTGGGAGCAGTACTTC
>many|TRBD1|TRBV27|TRBJ2-5
CASTLDREETQYF
TGTGCCAGCACCCTGGACAGGGAAGAGACCCAGTACTTC
>NA|NA|TRBV18|TRBJ2-5
CASSQGPQRVETQYF
TGTGCCAGCTCACAAGGGCCGCAACGGGTGGAGACCCAGTACTTC
>few|TRBD1|TRBV7-9|TRBJ1-2
CASSSTGGLYGYTF
TGTGCCAGCAGCTCGACAGGGGGCCTCTATGGCTACACCTTC
>few|TRBD2|TRBV4-1|TRBJ2-3
CASSQPGTRMDTQYF
TGCGCCAGCAGCCAACCCGGGACTAGGATGGATACGCAGTATTTT
>few|NA|TRBV11-3|TRBJ2-7
CASRDGLGAYEQYF
TGTGCCAGCAGGGACGGACTGGGCGCCTACGAGCAGTACTTC
>NA|NA|TRBV7-9|TRBJ2-7
CASEGQGLYEQYF
TGTGCCAGCGAGGGGCAGGGTCTCTACGAGCAGTACTTC
>NA|TRBD2|TRBV29-1|TRBJ2-3
CSVRLAEQYF
TGCAGCGTTCGACTAGCGGAGCAGTATTTT
>NA|NA|TRBV19|TRBJ2-5
CASSMNRVRETQYF
TGTGCCAGTAGTATGAACAGGGTTCGGGAGACCCAGTACTTC
>many|TRBD2|TRBV4-2|TRBJ2-5
CASSANDLAGQETQYF
TGTGCCAGCAGCGCCAATGACCTAGCGGGCCAAGAGACCCAGTACTTC
>NA|TRBD2|TRBV11-3|TRBJ2-5
CASSVTSGERETQYF
TGTGCCAGCAGCGTGACTAGCGGGGAGAGGGAGACCCAGTACTTC
>few|TRBD2|TRBV5-1|TRBJ2-5
CASSEGLAWETQYF
TGCGCCAGCAGCGAGGGACTAGCGTGGGAGACCCAGTACTTC
>NA|NA|TRBV12-3/TRBV12-4|TRBJ2-1
CASTETAPNNEQFF
TGTGCCAGCACTGAGACCGCTCCTAACAATGAGCAGTTCTTC
>many|NA|TRBV19|TRBJ2-1
CASREIHEGLHNEQFF
TGTGCCAGTAGGGAGATACACGAGGGCCTGCACAATGAGCAGTTCTTC
>NA|NA|TRBV3-1|TRBJ2-7
CASSQERGHYEQYF
TGTGCCAGCAGCCAAGAGAGGGGCCACTACGAGCAGTACTTC
>few|NA|TRBV9|TRBJ2-3
CASSQSGGSGATDTQYF
TGTGCCAGCAGCCAAAGCGGTGGTAGCGGAGCCACAGATACGCAGTATTTT
>NA|TRBD1|TRBV6-2/TRBV6-3|TRBJ1-2
CASTKRKTGFYGYTF
TGTGCCAGCACAAAAAGGAAGACAGGGTTCTATGGCTACACCTTC
>NA|NA|TRBV7-9|TRBJ2-7
CASSRSAYEQYF
TGTGCCAGCAGCCGATCTGCCTACGAGCAGTACTTC
>few|TRBD2|TRBV12-3/TRBV12-4|TRBJ2-5
CASSSPSGKGETQYF
TGTGCCAGCAGTTCCCCTAGCGGGAAGGGAGAGACCCAGTACTTC
>NA|NA|TRBV12-3/TRBV12-4|TRBJ2-7
CASSSRTPYEQYF
TGTGCCAGCAGTTCCAGGACACCTTACGAGCAGTACTTC
>NA|NA|TRBV4-3|TRBJ2-3
CASSQDRLIGFGGGTQYF
TGCGCCAGCAGCCAAGATCGACTCATTGGCTTCGGGGGAGGCACGCAGTATTTT
>NA|NA|TRBV27|TRBJ2-7
CASSFLGEQYF
TGTGCCAGCAGTTTCTTAGGAGAGCAGTACTTC
>few|NA|TRBV29-1|TRBJ1-2
CSAWMVGYTF
TGCAGCGCCTGGATGGTGGGCTACACCTTC